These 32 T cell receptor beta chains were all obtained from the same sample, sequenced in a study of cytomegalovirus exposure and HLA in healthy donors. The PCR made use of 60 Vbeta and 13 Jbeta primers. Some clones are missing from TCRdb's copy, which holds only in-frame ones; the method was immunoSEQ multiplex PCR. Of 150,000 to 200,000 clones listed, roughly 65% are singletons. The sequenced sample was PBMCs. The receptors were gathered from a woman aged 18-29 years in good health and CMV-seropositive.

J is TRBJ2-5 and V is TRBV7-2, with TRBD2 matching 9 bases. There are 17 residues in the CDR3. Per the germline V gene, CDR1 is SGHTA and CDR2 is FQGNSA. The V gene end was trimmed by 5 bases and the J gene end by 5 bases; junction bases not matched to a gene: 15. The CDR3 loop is CASSSRRGGGAWETQYF. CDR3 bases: TGTGCCAGCAGCAGCAGACGGGGCGGGGGGGCCTGGGAGACCCAGTACTTC.

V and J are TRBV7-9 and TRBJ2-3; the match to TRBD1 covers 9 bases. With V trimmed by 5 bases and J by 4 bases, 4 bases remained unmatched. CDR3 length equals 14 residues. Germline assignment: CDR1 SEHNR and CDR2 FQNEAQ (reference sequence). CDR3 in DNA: TGTGCCAGCAGCCTACAGGGGGCAGCAGATACGCAGTATTTT. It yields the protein CASSLQGAADTQYF. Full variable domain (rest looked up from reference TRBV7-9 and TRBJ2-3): DTGVSQNPRHKITKRGQNVTFRCDPISEHNRLYWYRQTLGQGPEFLTYFQNEAQLEKSRLLSDRFSAERPKGSFSTLEIQRTEQGDSAMYLCASSLQGAADTQYFGPGTRLTVL.

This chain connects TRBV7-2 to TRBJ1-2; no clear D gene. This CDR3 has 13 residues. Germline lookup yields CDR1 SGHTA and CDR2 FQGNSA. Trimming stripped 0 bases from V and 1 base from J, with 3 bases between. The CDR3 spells CASSLASNYGYTF. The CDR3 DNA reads TGTGCCAGCAGCTTAGCTAGTAACTATGGCTACACCTTC. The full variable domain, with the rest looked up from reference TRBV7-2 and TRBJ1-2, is GAGVSQSPSNKVTEKGKDVELRCDPISGHTALYWYRQSLGQGLEFLIYFQGNSAPDKSGLPSDRFSAERTGGSVSTLTIQRTQQEDSAVYLCASSLASNYGYTFGSGTRLTVV.

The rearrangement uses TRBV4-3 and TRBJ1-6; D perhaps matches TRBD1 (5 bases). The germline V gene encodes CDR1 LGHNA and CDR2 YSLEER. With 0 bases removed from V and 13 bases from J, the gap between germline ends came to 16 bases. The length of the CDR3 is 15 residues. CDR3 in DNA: TGCGCCAGCAGCCAAGATCGGCAGGGAGGCCCCCCCCTCCACTTT. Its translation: CASSQDRQGGPPLHF.

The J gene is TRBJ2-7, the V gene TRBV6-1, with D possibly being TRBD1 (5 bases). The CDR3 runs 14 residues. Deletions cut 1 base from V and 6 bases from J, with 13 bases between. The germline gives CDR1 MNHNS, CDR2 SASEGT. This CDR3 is CASSEGMGLVEQYF. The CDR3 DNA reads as TGTGCCAGCAGTGAAGGGATGGGGCTTGTCGAGCAGTACTTC.

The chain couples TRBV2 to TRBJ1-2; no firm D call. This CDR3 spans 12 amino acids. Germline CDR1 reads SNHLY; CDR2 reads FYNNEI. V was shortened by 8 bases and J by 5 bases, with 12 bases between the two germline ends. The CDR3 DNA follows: TGTGCCAGCGATGAGACGGGGTATGGCTACACCTTC. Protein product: CASDETGYGYTF.

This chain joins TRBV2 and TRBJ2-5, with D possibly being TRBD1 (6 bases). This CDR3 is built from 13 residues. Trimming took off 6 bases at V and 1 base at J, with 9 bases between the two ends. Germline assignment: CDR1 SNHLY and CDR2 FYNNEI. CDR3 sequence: CASSVDSQETQYF. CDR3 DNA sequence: TGTGCCAGCAGCGTGGACAGCCAAGAGACCCAGTACTTC.

The CDR3 DNA is TGTGCCAGCAGTTACTACCGGGACTCCCCAGAGACCCAGTACTTC. Translation gives CASSYYRDSPETQYF. V and J are TRBV6-5 and TRBJ2-5; the D gene is possibly TRBD2 (6 bases). The length of the CDR3 is 15 residues. Trimming took off 1 base at V and 4 bases at J, with 13 bases between the two ends. Germline loops: CDR1 MNHEY, CDR2 SVGAGI.

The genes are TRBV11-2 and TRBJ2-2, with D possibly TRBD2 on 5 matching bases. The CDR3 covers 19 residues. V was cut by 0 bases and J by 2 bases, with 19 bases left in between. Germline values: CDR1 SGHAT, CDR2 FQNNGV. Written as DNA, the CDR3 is TGTGCCAGCAGCTTAGATCTCGGGATCGGGGAAAAAAACACCGGGGAGCTGTTTTTT. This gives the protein CASSLDLGIGEKNTGELFF.

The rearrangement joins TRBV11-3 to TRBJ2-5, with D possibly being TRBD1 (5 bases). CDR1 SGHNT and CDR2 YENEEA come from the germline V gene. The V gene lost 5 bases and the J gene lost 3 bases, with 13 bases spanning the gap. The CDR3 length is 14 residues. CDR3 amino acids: CASSATGSEETQYF. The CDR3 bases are TGTGCCAGCAGCGCCACAGGTTCAGAAGAGACCCAGTACTTC.

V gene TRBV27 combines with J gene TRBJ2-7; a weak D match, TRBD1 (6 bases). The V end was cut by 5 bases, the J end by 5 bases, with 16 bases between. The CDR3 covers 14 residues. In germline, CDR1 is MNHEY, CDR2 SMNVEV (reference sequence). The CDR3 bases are TGTGCCAGCAGTGAGGGGGTCCCTCTCAACGAGCAGTACTTC. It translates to CASSEGVPLNEQYF.

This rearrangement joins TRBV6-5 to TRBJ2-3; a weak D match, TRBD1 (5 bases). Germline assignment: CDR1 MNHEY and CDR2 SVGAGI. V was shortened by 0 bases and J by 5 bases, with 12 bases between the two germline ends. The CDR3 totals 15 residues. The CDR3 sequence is CASSYSLKTEDTQYF. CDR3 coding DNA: TGTGCCAGCAGTTACTCGTTAAAGACAGAAGATACGCAGTATTTT.

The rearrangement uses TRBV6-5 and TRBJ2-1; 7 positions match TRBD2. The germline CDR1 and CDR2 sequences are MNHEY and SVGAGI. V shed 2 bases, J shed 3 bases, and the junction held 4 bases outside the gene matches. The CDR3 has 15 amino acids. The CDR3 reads CASSYGSGYYNEQFF. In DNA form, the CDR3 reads TGTGCCAGCAGTTACGGTAGCGGGTACTACAATGAGCAGTTCTTC.

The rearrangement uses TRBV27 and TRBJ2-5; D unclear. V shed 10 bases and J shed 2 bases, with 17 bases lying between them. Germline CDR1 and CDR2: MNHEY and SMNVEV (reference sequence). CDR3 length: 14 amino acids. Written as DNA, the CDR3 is TGTGCCAACTCTCCGCCCGGCGGACAAGAGACCCAGTACTTC. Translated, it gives CANSPPGGQETQYF.

The CDR3 DNA reads TGTGCCATCAGTGGAGTGGGGGGATCTGAAAAACTGTTTTTT. It translates to CAISGVGGSEKLFF. The chain links TRBV10-3 to TRBJ1-4; D might be TRBD1 (5 bases). Per the germline V gene, CDR1 is ENHRY and CDR2 is SYGVKD. The CDR3 has 14 residues. V shed 4 bases and J shed 7 bases, with 13 bases lying between them.

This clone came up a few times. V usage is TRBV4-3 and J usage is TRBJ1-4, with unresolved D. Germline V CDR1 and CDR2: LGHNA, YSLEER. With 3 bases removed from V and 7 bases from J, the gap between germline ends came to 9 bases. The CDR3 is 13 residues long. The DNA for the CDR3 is TGCGCCAGCAGCCAGGGAGAGGGTGAAAAACTGTTTTTT. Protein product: CASSQGEGEKLFF.

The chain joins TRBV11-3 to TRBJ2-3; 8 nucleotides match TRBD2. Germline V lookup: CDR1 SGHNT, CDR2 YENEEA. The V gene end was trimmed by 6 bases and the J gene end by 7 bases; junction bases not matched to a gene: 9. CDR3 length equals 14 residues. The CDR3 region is CASSREGPPNTQYF. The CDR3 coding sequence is TGTGCCAGCAGTCGGGAGGGCCCCCCGAATACGCAGTATTTT.

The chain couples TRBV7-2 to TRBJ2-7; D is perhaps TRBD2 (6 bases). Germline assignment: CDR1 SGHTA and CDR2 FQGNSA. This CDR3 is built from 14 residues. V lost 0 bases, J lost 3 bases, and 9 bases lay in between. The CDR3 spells CASSLAGGNYEQYF. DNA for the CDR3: TGTGCCAGCAGCTTAGCGGGCGGGAACTACGAGCAGTACTTC.

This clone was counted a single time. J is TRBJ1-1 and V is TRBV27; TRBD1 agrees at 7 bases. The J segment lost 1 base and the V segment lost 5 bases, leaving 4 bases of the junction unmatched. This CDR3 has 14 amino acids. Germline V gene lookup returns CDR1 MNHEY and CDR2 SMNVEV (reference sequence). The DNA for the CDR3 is TGTGCCAGCAGTGACAGGGTGGCGAACACTGAAGCTTTCTTT. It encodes CASSDRVANTEAFF.

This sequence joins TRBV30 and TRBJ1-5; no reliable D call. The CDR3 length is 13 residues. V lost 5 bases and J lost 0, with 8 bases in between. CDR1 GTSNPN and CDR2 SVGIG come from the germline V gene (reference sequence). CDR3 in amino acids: CAWQEGSNQPQHF. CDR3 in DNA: TGTGCCTGGCAAGAGGGTAGCAATCAGCCCCAGCATTTT.

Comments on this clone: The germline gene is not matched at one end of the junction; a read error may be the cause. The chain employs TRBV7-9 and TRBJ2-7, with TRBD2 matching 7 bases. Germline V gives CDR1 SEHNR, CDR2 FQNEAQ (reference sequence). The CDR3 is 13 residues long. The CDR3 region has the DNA TGTTCCAGCAGCTCGGGAGGCGCCTACGAGCAGTACTTC. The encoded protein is CSSSSGGAYEQYF.

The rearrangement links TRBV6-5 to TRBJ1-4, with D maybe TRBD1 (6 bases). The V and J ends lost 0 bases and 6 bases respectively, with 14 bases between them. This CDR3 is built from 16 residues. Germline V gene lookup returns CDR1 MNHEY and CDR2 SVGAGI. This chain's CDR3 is CASSYSSGATDEKLFF. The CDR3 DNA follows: TGTGCCAGCAGTTACTCGTCAGGGGCGACGGATGAAAAACTGTTTTTT.

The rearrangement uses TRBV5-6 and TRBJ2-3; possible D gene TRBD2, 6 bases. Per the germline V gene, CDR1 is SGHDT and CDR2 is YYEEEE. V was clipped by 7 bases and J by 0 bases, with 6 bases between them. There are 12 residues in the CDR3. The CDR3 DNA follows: TGTGCCAGCCGGGGGAGCACAGATACGCAGTATTTT. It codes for CASRGSTDTQYF.

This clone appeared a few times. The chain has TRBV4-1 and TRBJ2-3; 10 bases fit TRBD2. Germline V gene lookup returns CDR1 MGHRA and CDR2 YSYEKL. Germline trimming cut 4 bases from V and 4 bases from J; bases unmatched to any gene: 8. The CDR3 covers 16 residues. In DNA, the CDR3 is TGCGCCAGCAGCCGCTCAAGCGGGAGGGCCGCAGATACGCAGTATTTT. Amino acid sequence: CASSRSSGRAADTQYF.

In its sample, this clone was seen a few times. As DNA, the CDR3 is TGTGCCAGCTCCAGCGGGGCAGCGAACAATGAGCAGTTCTTC. It is translated as CASSSGAANNEQFF. The chain is built from TRBV6-4 and TRBJ2-1, with 7 bases aligning to TRBD2. This CDR3 spans 14 amino acids. J was trimmed by 5 bases and V by 8 bases; bases with no gene match: 9. The germline gives CDR1 MRHNA, CDR2 SNTAGT.

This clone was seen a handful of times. The CDR3 sequence: CASSAGTGAYNEQFF. In DNA form, the CDR3 reads TGTGCCAGCAGTGCCGGGACTGGGGCCTACAATGAGCAGTTCTTC. This rearrangement joins TRBV2 to TRBJ2-1, with D tentatively TRBD2 (6 bases). The CDR3 totals 15 residues. The germline V gene has CDR1 SNHLY and CDR2 FYNNEI. Trimming took off 4 bases at V and 2 bases at J, with 12 bases between the two ends.

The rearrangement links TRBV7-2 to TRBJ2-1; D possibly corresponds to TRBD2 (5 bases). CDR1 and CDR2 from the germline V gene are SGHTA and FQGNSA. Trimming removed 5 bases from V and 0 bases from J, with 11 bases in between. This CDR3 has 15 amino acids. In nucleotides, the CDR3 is TGTGCCAGCAGCCCGTGGAGGAGCTCCTACAATGAGCAGTTCTTC. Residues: CASSPWRSSYNEQFF.

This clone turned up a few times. CDR3 loop: CSARTFGEQFF. The DNA for the CDR3 is TGCAGTGCAAGGACTTTTGGTGAGCAGTTCTTC. The chain combines TRBV20-1 with TRBJ2-1; TRBD2 is a possible D gene (5 bases). Trimming left V 6 bases short and J 9 bases short, with 12 bases between. This CDR3 has 11 amino acids. Germline V lookup: CDR1 DFQATT, CDR2 SNEGSKA (reference sequence).

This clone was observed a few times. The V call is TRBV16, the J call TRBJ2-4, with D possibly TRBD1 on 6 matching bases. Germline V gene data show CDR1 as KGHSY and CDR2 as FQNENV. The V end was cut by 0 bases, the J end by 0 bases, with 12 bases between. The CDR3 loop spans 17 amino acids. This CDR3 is CASSQSLDSLAKNIQYF. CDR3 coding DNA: TGTGCCAGCAGCCAATCGCTGGACAGCCTAGCCAAAAACATTCAGTACTTC. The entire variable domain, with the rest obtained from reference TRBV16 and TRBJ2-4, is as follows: GEEVAQTPKHLVRGEGQKAKLYCAPIKGHSYVFWYQQVLKNEFKFLISFQNENVFDETGMPKERFSAKCLPNSPCSLEIQATKLEDSAVYFCASSQSLDSLAKNIQYFGAGTRLSVL.

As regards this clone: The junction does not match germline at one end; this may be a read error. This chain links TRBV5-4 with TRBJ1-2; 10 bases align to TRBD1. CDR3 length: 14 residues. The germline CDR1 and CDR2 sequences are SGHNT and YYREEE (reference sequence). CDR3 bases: TGTGCCAGCACCTTGGAGACAGGGGGCCATGGCTACACCTTC. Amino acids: CASTLETGGHGYTF.

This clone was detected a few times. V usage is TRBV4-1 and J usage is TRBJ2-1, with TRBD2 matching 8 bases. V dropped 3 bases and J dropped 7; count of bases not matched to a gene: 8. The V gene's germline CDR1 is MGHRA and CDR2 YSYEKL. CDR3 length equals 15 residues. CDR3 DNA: TGCGCCAGCAGCCAGGGCCTACCGGGGGGGAATGAGCAGTTCTTC. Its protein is CASSQGLPGGNEQFF.

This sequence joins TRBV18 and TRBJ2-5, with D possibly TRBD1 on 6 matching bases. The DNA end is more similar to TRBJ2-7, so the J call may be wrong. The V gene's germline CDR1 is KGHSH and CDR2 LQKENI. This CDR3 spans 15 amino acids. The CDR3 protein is CASSPRTEKRYEQYF. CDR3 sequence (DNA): TGTGCCAGCTCACCTCGGACAGAGAAGCGGTACGAGCAGTACTTC.